This TCR beta chain emerged from a study of shared clonotypes between healthy human individuals. Using immunoSEQ multiplex PCR, the repertoire was profiled, and TCRdb retains in-frame clones only, with some absent. The sample lists hundreds of thousands of clones; 85% to 95% were seen once. Study outcomes and limitations: A few donors had around 5% of their naive CD4 clonotypes in common. The donor pool, a small one, limited the genetic and exposure-history diversity represented. Sampling covered nothing but blood. Tissue TCR repertoires likely differ from those found in blood.

Naive-designated CD8 cells lacked CD45RO, were positively enriched for CCR7, and omitted terminally differentiated effector memory CD45RA+ cells. The donors, all of them Caucasian adults, lived in Nashville, Tennessee. To note about this clone: Its antigen is unidentified. Other nucleotide sequences from this sample produce the same CDR3.

The sequenced sample was naive CD8+ T cells sorted from blood. This clonotype originated in a woman aged 30 to 39 in good health.

For the CDR3, the DNA is TGTGCCAGCAGCTTAGCGGGGTCCTACGAGCAGTACTTC. Translated, it gives CASSLAGSYEQYF. The gene calls are TRBV7-9 and TRBJ2-7; D is uncertain. The CDR3 runs 13 residues. CDR1 is SEHNR and CDR2 is FQNEAQ in the germline V gene (reference sequence). Trimming took off 0 bases at V and 1 base at J, with 4 bases between the two ends. Supplemented by reference TRBV7-9 and TRBJ2-7, the full variable domain reads DTGVSQNPRHKITKRGQNVTFRCDPISEHNRLYWYRQTLGQGPEFLTYFQNEAQLEKSRLLSDRFSAERPKGSFSTLEIQRTEQGDSAMYLCASSLAGSYEQYFGPGTRLTVT.